The present TCR beta chain was sequenced within a study of technical replicates of blood from four donors. The assay was immunoSEQ multiplex PCR, and TCRdb's table has in-frame clones only and misses some. The data contain 72,000 or so clones, roughly 90% of them seen just once; the ten biggest clones take up 0.42%. Germline V gene sequence: CDR1 GTSNPN, CDR2 SVGIG (reference sequence). Trimming cost V 2 bases and J 5 bases; bases outside gene matches: 5. This CDR3 region has 16 residues. This sequence originates from a human donor in good health. The chain is built from TRBV30 and TRBJ2-5; the match to TRBD2 covers 16 bases. Sequencing was carried out using T cells isolated from PBMCs. The chain's CDR3 is CAWSKGLAGGRETQYF. The CDR3 DNA reads as TGTGCCTGGAGTAAGGGACTAGCGGGAGGGCGGGAGACCCAGTACTTC.